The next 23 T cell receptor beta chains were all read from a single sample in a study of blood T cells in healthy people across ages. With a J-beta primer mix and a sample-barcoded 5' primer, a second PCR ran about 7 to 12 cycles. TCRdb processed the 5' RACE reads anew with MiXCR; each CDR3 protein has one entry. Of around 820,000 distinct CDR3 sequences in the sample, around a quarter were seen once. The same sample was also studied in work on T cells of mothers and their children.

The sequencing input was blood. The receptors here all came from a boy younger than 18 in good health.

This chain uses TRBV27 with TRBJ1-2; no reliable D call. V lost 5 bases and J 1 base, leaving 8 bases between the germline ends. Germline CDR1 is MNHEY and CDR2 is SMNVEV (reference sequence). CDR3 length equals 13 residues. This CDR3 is CASSRSYNYGYTF. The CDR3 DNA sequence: TGTGCCAGCAGTCGCAGTTATAACTATGGCTACACCTTC.

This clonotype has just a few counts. The CDR3 sequence is CASSYLVGTGGYEQYF. The CDR3 nucleotides read TGTGCCAGCAGTTATTTGGTCGGGACAGGAGGGTACGAGCAGTACTTC. The chain is built from TRBV6-2 or TRBV6-3 and TRBJ2-7, with 8 bases that match TRBD1. CDR1 and CDR2 (germline): MNHEY, SVGEGT. The CDR3 consists of 16 residues. The V gene end was trimmed by 3 bases and the J gene end by 4 bases; junction bases not matched to a gene: 11.

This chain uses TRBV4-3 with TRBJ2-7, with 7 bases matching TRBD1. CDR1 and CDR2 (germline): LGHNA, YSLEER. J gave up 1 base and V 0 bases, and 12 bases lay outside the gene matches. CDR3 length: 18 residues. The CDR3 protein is CASSQEYARGPQSYEQYF. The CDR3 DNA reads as TGCGCCAGCAGCCAAGAATACGCGAGGGGGCCACAGTCCTACGAGCAGTACTTC.

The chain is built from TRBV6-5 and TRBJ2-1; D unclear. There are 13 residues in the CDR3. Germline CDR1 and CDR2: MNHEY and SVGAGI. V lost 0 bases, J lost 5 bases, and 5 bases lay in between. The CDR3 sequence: CASSYSSNNEQFF. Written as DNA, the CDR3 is TGTGCCAGCAGTTACTCTAGCAACAATGAGCAGTTCTTC.

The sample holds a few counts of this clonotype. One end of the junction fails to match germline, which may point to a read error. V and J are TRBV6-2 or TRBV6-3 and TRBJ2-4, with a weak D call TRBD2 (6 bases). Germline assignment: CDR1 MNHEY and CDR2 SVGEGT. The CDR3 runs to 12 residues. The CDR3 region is CASSSGGSWLDF. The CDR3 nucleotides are TGTGCCAGCAGTTCCGGAGGGAGTTGGTTGGACTTC.

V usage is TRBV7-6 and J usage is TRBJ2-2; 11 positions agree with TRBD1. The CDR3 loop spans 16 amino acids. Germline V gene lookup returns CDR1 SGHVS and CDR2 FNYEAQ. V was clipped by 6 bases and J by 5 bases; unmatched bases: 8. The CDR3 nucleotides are TGTGCCAGCAGTTCCGGGACAGGGGGAAAGACCGGGGAGCTGTTTTTT. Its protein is CASSSGTGGKTGELFF. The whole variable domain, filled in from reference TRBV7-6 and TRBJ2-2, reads GAGVSQSPRYKVTKRGQDVALRCDPISGHVSLYWYRQALGQGPEFLTYFNYEAQQDKSGLPNDRFSAERPEGSISTLTIQRTEQRDSAMYRCASSSGTGGKTGELFFGEGSRLTVL.

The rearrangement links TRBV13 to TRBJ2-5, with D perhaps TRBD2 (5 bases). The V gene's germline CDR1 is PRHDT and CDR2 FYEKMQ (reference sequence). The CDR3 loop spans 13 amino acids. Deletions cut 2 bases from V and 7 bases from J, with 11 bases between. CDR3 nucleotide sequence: TGTGCCAGCAGCTTACGGGGTGGTGGGACCCAGTACTTC. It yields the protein CASSLRGGGTQYF.

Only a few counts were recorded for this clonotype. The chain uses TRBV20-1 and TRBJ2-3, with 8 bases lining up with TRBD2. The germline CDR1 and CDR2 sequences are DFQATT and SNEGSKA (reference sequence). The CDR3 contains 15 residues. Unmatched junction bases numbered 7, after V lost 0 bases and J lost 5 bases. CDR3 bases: TGCAGTGCTAGAGATTTTCGGCGGGAGGTAGATACGCAGTATTTT. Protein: CSARDFRREVDTQYF.

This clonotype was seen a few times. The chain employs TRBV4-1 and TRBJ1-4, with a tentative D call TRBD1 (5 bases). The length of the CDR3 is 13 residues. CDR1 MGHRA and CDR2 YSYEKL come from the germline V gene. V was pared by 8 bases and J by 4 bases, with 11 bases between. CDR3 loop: CASVGGVNEKLFF. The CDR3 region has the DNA TGCGCCAGCGTGGGGGGAGTTAATGAAAAACTGTTTTTT.

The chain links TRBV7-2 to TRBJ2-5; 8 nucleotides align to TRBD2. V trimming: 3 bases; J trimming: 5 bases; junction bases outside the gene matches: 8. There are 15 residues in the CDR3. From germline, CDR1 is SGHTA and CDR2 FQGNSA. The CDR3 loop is CASSFQSGSGETQYF. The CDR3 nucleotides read TGTGCCAGCAGCTTCCAAAGCGGGAGTGGTGAGACCCAGTACTTC.

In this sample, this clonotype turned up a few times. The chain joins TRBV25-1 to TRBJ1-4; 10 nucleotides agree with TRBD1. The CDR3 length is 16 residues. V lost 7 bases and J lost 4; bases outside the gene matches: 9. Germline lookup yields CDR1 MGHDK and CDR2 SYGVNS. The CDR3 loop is CASTLGQGGFNEKLFF. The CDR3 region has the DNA TGTGCCAGCACCCTAGGACAGGGGGGATTTAATGAAAAACTGTTTTTT. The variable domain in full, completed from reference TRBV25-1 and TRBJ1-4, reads EADIYQTPRYLVIGTGKKITLECSQTMGHDKMYWYQQDPGMELHLIHYSYGVNSTEKGDLSSESTVSRIRTEHFPLTLESARPSHTSQYLCASTLGQGGFNEKLFFGSGTQLSVL.

This CDR3 is CASSLAQSNYGYTF. As DNA, the CDR3 is TGTGCCAGCAGCTTAGCACAGTCTAACTATGGCTACACCTTC. This chain uses TRBV11-2 with TRBJ1-2; D uncertain. This CDR3 has 14 residues. Looked up from germline, CDR1 is SGHAT and CDR2 is FQNNGV. The V end was cut by 1 base, the J end by 0 bases, with 6 bases between.

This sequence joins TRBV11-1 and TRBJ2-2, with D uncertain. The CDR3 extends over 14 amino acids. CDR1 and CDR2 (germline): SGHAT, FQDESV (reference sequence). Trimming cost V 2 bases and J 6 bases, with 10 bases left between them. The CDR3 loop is CASSLFSVSGELFF. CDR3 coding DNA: TGTGCCAGCAGCTTATTTTCAGTCTCCGGGGAGCTGTTTTTT. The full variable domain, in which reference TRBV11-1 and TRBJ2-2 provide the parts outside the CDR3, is EAEVAQSPRYKITEKSQAVAFWCDPISGHATLYWYRQILGQGPELLVQFQDESVVDDSQLPKDRFSAERLKGVDSTLKIQPAELGDSAMYLCASSLFSVSGELFFGEGSRLTVL.

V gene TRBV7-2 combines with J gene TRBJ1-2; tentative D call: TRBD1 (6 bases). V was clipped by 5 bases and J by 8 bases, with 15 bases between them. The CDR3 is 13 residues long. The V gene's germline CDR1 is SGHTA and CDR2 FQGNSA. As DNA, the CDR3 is TGTGCCAGCAGCCTCCCTGCGGGGGCAGGCTACACCTTC. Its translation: CASSLPAGAGYTF.

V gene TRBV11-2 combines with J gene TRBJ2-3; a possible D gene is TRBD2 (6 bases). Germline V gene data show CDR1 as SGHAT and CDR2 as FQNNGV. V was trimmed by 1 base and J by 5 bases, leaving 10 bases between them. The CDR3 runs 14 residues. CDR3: CASSLAGVVDTQYF. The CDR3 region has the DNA TGTGCCAGCAGCTTAGCGGGAGTAGTAGATACGCAGTATTTT.

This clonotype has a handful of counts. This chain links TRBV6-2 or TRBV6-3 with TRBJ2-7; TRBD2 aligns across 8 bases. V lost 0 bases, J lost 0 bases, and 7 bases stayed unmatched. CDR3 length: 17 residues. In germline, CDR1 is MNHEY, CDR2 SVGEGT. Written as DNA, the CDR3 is TGTGCCAGCAGTTACTCCACGCTGAGCGGGAGCTCCTACGAGCAGTACTTC. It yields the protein CASSYSTLSGSSYEQYF.

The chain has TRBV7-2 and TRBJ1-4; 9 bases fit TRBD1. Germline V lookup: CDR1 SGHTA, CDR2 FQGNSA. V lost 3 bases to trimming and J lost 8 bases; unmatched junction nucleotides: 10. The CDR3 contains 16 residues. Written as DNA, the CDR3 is TGTGCCAGCAGCTTCGGTCTGGGACAGGGACAAGAAAAACTGTTTTTT. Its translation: CASSFGLGQGQEKLFF.

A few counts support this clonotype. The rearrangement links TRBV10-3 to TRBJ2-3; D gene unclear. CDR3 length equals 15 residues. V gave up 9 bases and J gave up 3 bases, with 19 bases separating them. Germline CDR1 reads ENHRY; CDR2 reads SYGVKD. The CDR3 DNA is TGTGCCATTTCCACGTCCACCCAGCAGACAGATACGCAGTATTTT. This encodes CAISTSTQQTDTQYF.

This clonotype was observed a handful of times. CDR3 residues: CASSFSYVQTSNYGYTF. The CDR3 nucleotides read TGTGCCAGCAGTTTCTCATATGTGCAGACCTCTAACTATGGCTACACCTTC. The rearrangement joins TRBV12-3 or TRBV12-4 to TRBJ1-2; no clear D gene. There are 17 residues in the CDR3. V shed 3 bases and J shed 0 bases, with 17 bases lying between them.

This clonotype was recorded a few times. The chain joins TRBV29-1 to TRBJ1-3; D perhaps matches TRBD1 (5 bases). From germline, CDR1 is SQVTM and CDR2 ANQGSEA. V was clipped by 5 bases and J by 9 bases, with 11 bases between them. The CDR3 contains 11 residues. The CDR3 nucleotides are TGCAGCGTTCGTGGGGGGACCACCATATATTTT. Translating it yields CSVRGGTTIYF.

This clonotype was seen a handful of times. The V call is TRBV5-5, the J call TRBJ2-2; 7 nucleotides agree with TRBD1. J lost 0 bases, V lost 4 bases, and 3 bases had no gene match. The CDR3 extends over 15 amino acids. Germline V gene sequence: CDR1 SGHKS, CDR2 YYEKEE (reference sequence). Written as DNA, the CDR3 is TGTGCCAGCAGCCGGGGACAGTCGAACACCGGGGAGCTGTTTTTT. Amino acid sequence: CASSRGQSNTGELFF.

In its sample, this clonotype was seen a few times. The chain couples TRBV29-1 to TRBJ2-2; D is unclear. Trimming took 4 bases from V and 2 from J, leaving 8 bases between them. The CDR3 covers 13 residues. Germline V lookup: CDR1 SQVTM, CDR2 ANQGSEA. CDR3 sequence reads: CSVVEINTGELFF. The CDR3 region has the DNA TGCAGCGTTGTAGAGATCAACACCGGGGAGCTGTTTTTT.

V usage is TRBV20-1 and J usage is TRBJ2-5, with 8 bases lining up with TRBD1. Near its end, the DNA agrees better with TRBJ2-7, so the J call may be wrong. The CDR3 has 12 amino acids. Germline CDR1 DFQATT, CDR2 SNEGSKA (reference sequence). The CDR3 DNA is TGCAGTACAAGACAGGGGCACTACGAGCAGTACTTC. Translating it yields CSTRQGHYEQYF.